These 18 T cell receptor beta chains originate from one sample sequenced in a study of T cells after yellow fever vaccination. MiXCR was run by TCRdb on the 5' RACE reads, yielding one entry per CDR3 protein. The sample includes a few hundred thousand distinct CDR3 sequences, approximately 3.9% of them seen just once. The starting material was PBMCs, obtained on the day of the yellow fever booster vaccination. These receptors came from a young man who received the YFV17D yellow fever vaccine.

V usage is TRBV2 and J usage is TRBJ1-3; no definite D call. V lost 6 bases to trimming and J lost 2 bases, with 11 bases between them. Germline assignment: CDR1 SNHLY and CDR2 FYNNEI. The CDR3 sequence is 14 residues long. CDR3 coding DNA: TGTGCCAGCAGCCCGGGATTCACTGGAAACACCATATATTTT. It codes for CASSPGFTGNTIYF.

This clonotype showed up just a few times. The chain has TRBV7-2 and TRBJ1-2; TRBD1 agrees at 8 bases. With V trimmed by 3 bases and J by 6 bases, 3 bases remained unmatched. The CDR3 is 13 amino acids. Per germline, CDR1 SGHTA and CDR2 FQGNSA. CDR3 loop: CASSFDRGNGYTF. In DNA, the CDR3 is TGTGCCAGCAGCTTCGACAGGGGAAATGGCTACACCTTC.

In this sample, this clonotype turned up many times. The chain couples TRBV7-6 to TRBJ2-1; D may be TRBD1 (5 bases). Germline assignment: CDR1 SGHVS and CDR2 FNYEAQ. CDR3 length: 12 residues. The V end was cut by 5 bases, the J end by 5 bases, with 7 bases between. In DNA form, the CDR3 reads TGTGCCAGCAGCAAGGGGAACAATGAGCAGTTCTTC. It codes for CASSKGNNEQFF.

This sequence joins TRBV6-5 and TRBJ2-3; D is unclear. The CDR3 runs 15 residues. Germline-derived CDR1 and CDR2 are MNHEY and SVGAGI. Trimming removed 2 bases from V and 0 bases from J, with 9 bases in between. In DNA form, the CDR3 reads TGTGCCAGCAGTTACCAGAATCCTAGCACAGATACGCAGTATTTT. Translated, it gives CASSYQNPSTDTQYF.

The chain uses TRBV6-5 and TRBJ1-6; D is possibly TRBD1 (5 bases). The CDR3 covers 14 residues. Trimming cost V 4 bases and J 11 bases, with 15 bases left between them. CDR1 and CDR2 from the germline V gene are MNHEY and SVGAGI. The CDR3 DNA follows: TGTGCCAGCAGTTCCGGGGACGGCTTTCCACCCCTCCACTTT. Residues: CASSSGDGFPPLHF.

Ten or more counts support this clonotype. The rearrangement joins TRBV12-3 or TRBV12-4 to TRBJ2-2; 9 bases are a match to TRBD2. This CDR3 region has 15 residues. The junction had 4 bases not matched to a gene; V was cut back by 7 bases and J by 1 base. This CDR3 reads CASNPSGVNTGELFF. DNA of the CDR3: TGTGCCAGCAATCCTAGCGGGGTGAACACCGGGGAGCTGTTTTTT.

This clonotype was seen at least ten times. The CDR3: CASSEFAGYRDSNQPQHF. The CDR3 DNA reads as TGTGCCAGCAGCGAGTTTGCGGGCTACCGGGACAGCAATCAGCCCCAGCATTTT. The chain combines TRBV28 with TRBJ1-5; TRBD1 is a possible D gene (5 bases). Deletions cut 6 bases from V and 1 base from J, with 22 bases between. Germline CDR1 is MDHEN and CDR2 is SYDVKM. This CDR3 contains 18 residues.

This clonotype was seen repeatedly, ten times or more. The V gene is TRBV5-1, the J gene TRBJ1-2; D is unresolved. CDR1 is SGHRS and CDR2 is YFSETQ in the germline V gene. The V and J ends lost 2 bases and 3 bases respectively, with 8 bases between them. This CDR3 is 13 amino acids long. Here the CDR3 reads CASSFGLDYGYTF. The CDR3 nucleotides read TGCGCCAGCAGCTTCGGACTGGACTATGGCTACACCTTC.

This clonotype came up many times. This sequence joins TRBV5-1 and TRBJ2-1, with 7 bases identical to TRBD1. V shed 0 bases, J shed 5 bases, and the junction held 14 bases outside the gene matches. Per germline, CDR1 SGHRS and CDR2 YFSETQ. CDR3 length equals 18 residues. The CDR3 is CASSLGIITGAANNEQFF. CDR3 nucleotide sequence: TGCGCCAGCAGCTTGGGCATCATCACAGGGGCCGCAAACAATGAGCAGTTCTTC.

This clonotype was counted at least ten times. The rearrangement uses TRBV4-3 and TRBJ2-2; a weak D match, TRBD2 (6 bases). Germline CDR1 LGHNA, CDR2 YSLEER. This CDR3 contains 14 residues. Trimming took off 4 bases at V and 3 bases at J, with 9 bases between the two ends. CDR3 amino acids: CASSRDSYTGELFF. The CDR3 DNA reads TGCGCCAGCAGCCGGGACTCATACACCGGGGAGCTGTTTTTT.

This clonotype occurred many times. This rearrangement joins TRBV27 to TRBJ1-2, with 7 bases matching TRBD1. Germline lookup yields CDR1 MNHEY and CDR2 SMNVEV (reference sequence). The CDR3 has 14 residues. Germline trimming cut 6 bases from V and 8 bases from J; bases unmatched to any gene: 12. This CDR3 is CASRPTGAVGGYTF. The CDR3 coding sequence is TGTGCCAGCAGACCTACAGGGGCTGTGGGAGGCTACACCTTC.

The chain recombines TRBV5-1 with TRBJ1-2, with unresolved D. The V end was cut by 7 bases, the J end by 1 base, with 17 bases between. The CDR3 loop spans 15 amino acids. The germline CDR1 and CDR2 sequences are SGHRS and YFSETQ. Written as DNA, the CDR3 is TGCGCCAGCGGTACCCTCGGAGGGTTTAACTATGGCTACACCTTC. The encoded protein is CASGTLGGFNYGYTF.

This clonotype has ten or more counts. This chain joins TRBV5-5 and TRBJ2-5; tentative D call: TRBD2 (6 bases). This CDR3 spans 15 amino acids. Trimming pared 2 bases from V and 0 bases from J, leaving 11 bases between. From germline, CDR1 is SGHKS and CDR2 YYEKEE (reference sequence). The CDR3 loop reads CASSFLGGYQETQYF. The CDR3 DNA is TGTGCCAGCAGCTTCCTGGGGGGATACCAAGAGACCCAGTACTTC.

The chain is built from TRBV4-1 and TRBJ1-6, with D unclear. CDR3 length: 13 amino acids. Germline CDR1 and CDR2: MGHRA and YSYEKL. Trimming took off 4 bases at V and 6 bases at J, with 7 bases between the two ends. The CDR3 loop is CASSRGGNSPLHF. As DNA, the CDR3 is TGCGCCAGCAGCCGAGGAGGTAATTCACCCCTCCACTTT.

This clonotype has at least ten counts. Mismatch with germline at one junction end may stem from a read error. CDR3 nucleotide sequence: TGTGCCAGCAGTTACTTGACGGAGAGGTTGGCCTTC. Translating it yields CASSYLTERLAF. This chain connects TRBV6-6 to TRBJ1-2; no firm D call. The CDR3 contains 12 residues. Per the germline V gene, CDR1 is MNHNY and CDR2 is SVGAGI (reference sequence).

The chain joins TRBV7-2 to TRBJ1-6, with D maybe TRBD1 (5 bases). Germline lookup yields CDR1 SGHTA and CDR2 FQGNSA. Between the trimmed V and J ends, which lost 5 bases and 9 bases, there was a span of 14 bases. The CDR3 length is 14 residues. The CDR3 loop reads CASSPLTGGSPLHF. CDR3 DNA: TGTGCCAGCAGCCCCCTCACTGGGGGTTCACCCCTCCACTTT.

The J gene is TRBJ1-3, the V gene TRBV5-1; D is unresolved. Trimming removed 5 bases from V and 2 bases from J, with 8 bases in between. CDR1 is SGHRS and CDR2 is YFSETQ in the germline V gene. This CDR3 is built from 13 residues. CDR3 in DNA: TGCGCCAGCAGGACTGGGACTGGAAACACCATATATTTT. This translates into CASRTGTGNTIYF.

This clonotype was counted many times. CDR3 in DNA: TGTGCCAGCAGCTCTACCGGGACAGGTTTTTTCAATGAGCAGTTCTTC. It encodes CASSSTGTGFFNEQFF. The chain joins TRBV7-9 to TRBJ2-1; 8 bases are a match to TRBD1. With 4 bases clipped from V and 6 bases from J, the junction kept 11 bases outside the gene matches. The CDR3 has 16 residues. Looked up from germline, CDR1 is SEHNR and CDR2 is FQNEAQ (reference sequence).